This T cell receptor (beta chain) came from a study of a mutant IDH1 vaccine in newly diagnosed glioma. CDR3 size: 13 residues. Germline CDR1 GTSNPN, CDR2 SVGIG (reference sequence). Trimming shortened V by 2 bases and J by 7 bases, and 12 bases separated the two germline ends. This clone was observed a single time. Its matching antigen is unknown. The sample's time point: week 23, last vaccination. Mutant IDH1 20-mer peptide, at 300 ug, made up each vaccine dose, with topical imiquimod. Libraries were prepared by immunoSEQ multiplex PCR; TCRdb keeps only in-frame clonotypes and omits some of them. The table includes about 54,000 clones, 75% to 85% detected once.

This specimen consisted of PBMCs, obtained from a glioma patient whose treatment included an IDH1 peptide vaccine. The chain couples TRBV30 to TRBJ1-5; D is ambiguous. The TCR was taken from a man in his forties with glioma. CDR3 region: CAWSLGIGQPQHF. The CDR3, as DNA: TGTGCCTGGAGTTTAGGGATTGGACAGCCCCAGCATTTT.